One TCR beta chain is described in this entry. The data derive from a study of blood T cell repertoires in COVID-19. Study-level information: The origin of the acute and convalescent COVID-19 samples was the United States, Italy and Spain. The cDNA or gDNA used as material had been derived from T cells, B-cell-depleted T cells, or PBMCs.

In the source study's methods: Amplifying reference gene primers gave estimates of nucleated cell counts. TCRdb's table, derived via immunoSEQ multiplex PCR, lists solely in-frame clones and lacks some. That table gives V, J and clone size, and the DNA gave D and trimming. Of around 80,000 clones listed, about 80% are singletons. Germline CDR1 MNHNY, CDR2 SVGAGI (reference sequence). The CDR3 extends over 14 amino acids. Trimming shortened V by 6 bases and J by 4 bases, and 13 bases separated the two germline ends. J is TRBJ1-5 and V is TRBV6-6, with D possibly being TRBD1 (6 bases). The TCR sequence derives from a man older than 75 with acute or convalescent COVID-19. The material sequenced was peripheral blood. The CDR3 sequence: CASSPDRRNQPQHF. The CDR3 DNA reads as TGTGCCAGCAGCCCAGACAGGAGAAATCAGCCCCAGCATTTT.